This TCR beta chain was identified during a study of blood T cells in healthy people across ages. Background on the study: Every two T cells gave about one barcoded beta molecule via template switching.

General study points: The study found more naive CD4+ cells and higher diversity in long-lived than aged donors.

Details on this clonotype: Its antigen is unknown.

The extraction recovered at least 5 micrograms of total RNA per sample. Through a sample-barcoded 5' primer and a J-beta primer mix, a second PCR was run for about 6 to 11 cycles. TCRdb fed the 5' RACE reads into MiXCR, producing one record per CDR3 protein. The profile covers roughly 500,000 distinct CDR3 sequences, with around 24% appearing a single time and 8.7% taken by the ten largest. This CDR3 comprises 15 residues. Germline V gives CDR1 SGHDT, CDR2 YYEEEE. V lost 6 bases to trimming and J lost 3 bases; unmatched junction nucleotides: 10. This sample also belongs to another study, concerning T cells of mothers and their children.

The TCR sequence derives from a boy aged 10-17 years in good health. This rearrangement joins TRBV5-6 to TRBJ2-5; TRBD1 matches at 8 bases. The specimen was blood. The CDR3 nucleotides read TGTGCCAGCACTCGCCGTGGGACAGGCAAAGAGACCCAGTACTTC. Encoded protein: CASTRRGTGKETQYF.